This T cell receptor (beta chain) came from a study of T cell responses to AZD1222 COVID-19 vaccine. Study-level information: Investigators merged groups given second doses at roughly 4 or roughly 12 weeks.

Generated by immunoSEQ multiplex PCR, the TCRdb table keeps only in-frame clones and is missing some. Of about 150,000 clones detected, 91% appear once; the ten largest clones hold more than 1.3%. V was clipped by 6 bases and J by 0 bases, with 9 bases between them. Germline V gene lookup returns CDR1 MNHEY and CDR2 SVGEGT. This CDR3 is 14 amino acids long. The TCR sequence derives from an adult in good health. The chain combines TRBV6-2 or TRBV6-3 with TRBJ1-5; D is uncertain. Material: peripheral blood, obtained on day 0 of AZD1222 vaccination. CDR3 sequence: CASSPSLSNQPQHF. The CDR3 nucleotides read TGTGCCAGCAGCCCCTCCCTTAGCAATCAGCCCCAGCATTTT.